The source of this T cell receptor (beta chain) is a study of blood T cell repertoires in COVID-19. Overall study context: Sites in the United States, Italy and Spain provided acute and convalescent COVID-19 samples. Sample material is recorded as cDNA or gDNA derived from T cells, B-cell-depleted T cells, or PBMCs.

This CDR3 has 14 residues. CDR1 is SEHNR and CDR2 is FQNEAQ in the germline V gene (reference sequence). The trim removed 1 base at V and 3 bases at J, leaving 3 bases unmatched. Authors' processing steps: Using reference gene primer amplification, nucleated cell counts were estimated. The protocol was immunoSEQ multiplex PCR, while the TCRdb copy is restricted to in-frame clones and leaves out a portion. V, J and clone size derive from that table, while D and trimming were established from the DNA sequence. The sample yields some 97,000 clones, around 90% seen once. V gene TRBV7-9 combines with J gene TRBJ2-7, with 7 bases aligning to TRBD2. What was sequenced was peripheral blood. This TCR derives from a woman between 55 and 75 years old with acute or convalescent COVID-19. CDR3 bases: TGTGCCAGCAGCTTAGGCGGGGGTCTCTACGAGCAGTACTTC. It specifies CASSLGGGLYEQYF.